Each of the 29 T cell receptor beta chains below was sequenced from the same sample in a study of regulatory T cells in long-lasting Graves disease. Regarding time point: persistent/refractory GD, antithyroid drugs over 5 years with positive TRAb. Extracted PBMC RNA gave rise to the TCR library. The TCR beta library used iRepertoire HTBI primers with Arm-PCR amplification of CDR3. TCRdb independently ran MiXCR on the multiplex PCR reads; one entry per CDR3 protein. The table lists a few hundred thousand distinct CDR3 sequences, 20% to 30% of them singletons. The starting material was peripheral blood mononuclear cells (PBMCs), obtained when the disease was refractory, from a patient treated with antithyroid drugs. These receptors were obtained from a female donor with Graves disease.

V gene TRBV29-1 combines with J gene TRBJ2-5; TRBD2 matches at 10 bases. Germline loops: CDR1 SQVTM, CDR2 ANQGSEA. Trimming removed 8 bases from V and 4 bases from J; junction bases left unmatched: 7. The CDR3 contains 13 residues. The CDR3, as DNA: TGCAGCATGCGGACTAGCGGTATAGAGACCCAGTACTTC. It translates to CSMRTSGIETQYF. Complete variable domain (other parts from reference TRBV29-1 and TRBJ2-5): SAVISQKPSRDICQRGTSLTIQCQVDSQVTMMFWYRQQPGQSLTLIATANQGSEATYESGFVIDKFPISRPNLTFSTLTVSNMSPEDSSIYLCSMRTSGIETQYFGPGTRLLVL.

This clonotype was observed a few times. The rearrangement links TRBV6-5 to TRBJ2-4, with TRBD1 as a possible D gene (5 bases). CDR1 MNHEY and CDR2 SVGAGI come from the germline V gene. This CDR3 is built from 16 residues. The V and J ends lost 4 bases and 3 bases respectively, with 16 bases between them. The CDR3 loop is CASSLGAANGKNIQYF. As DNA, the CDR3 is TGTGCCAGCAGTTTAGGGGCGGCTAATGGCAAAAACATTCAGTACTTC.

This clonotype was observed at least ten times. The chain carries TRBV2 and TRBJ1-6; D is unresolved. V was shortened by 8 bases and J by 3 bases, with 8 bases between the two germline ends. The CDR3 length is 13 residues. Germline V CDR1 and CDR2: SNHLY, FYNNEI. The CDR3 bases are TGTGCCAGCCTGAGTAACTATAATTCACCCCTCCACTTT. Translated: CASLSNYNSPLHF. The variable domain in full, with the rest retrieved from reference TRBV2 and TRBJ1-6, is EPEVTQTPSHQVTQMGQEVILRCVPISNHLYFYWYRQILGQKVEFLVSFYNNEISEKSEIFDDQFSVERPDGSNFTLKIRSTKLEDSAMYFCASLSNYNSPLHFGNGTRLTVT.

The chain is built from TRBV30 and TRBJ2-7; the D is unclear. The germline gives CDR1 GTSNPN, CDR2 SVGIG (reference sequence). This CDR3 is built from 12 residues. With 5 bases removed from V and 5 bases from J, the gap between germline ends came to 13 bases. The CDR3 reads CAWVRFGDEQYF. The CDR3 coding sequence is TGTGCCTGGGTTCGCTTTGGGGACGAGCAGTACTTC.

The V call is TRBV19, the J call TRBJ1-1; D gene uncertain. Trimming stripped 8 bases from V and 6 bases from J, with 10 bases between. Germline V gene lookup returns CDR1 LNHDA and CDR2 SQIVND (reference sequence). The CDR3 contains 11 residues. CDR3 sequence: CASLGRAEAFF. The DNA for the CDR3 is TGTGCCAGTCTAGGGAGGGCTGAAGCTTTCTTT.

This clonotype was counted many times. V and J are TRBV2 and TRBJ2-5; perhaps D is TRBD1 or TRBD2 (5 bases each). From germline, CDR1 is SNHLY and CDR2 FYNNEI. Deletions cut 3 bases from V and 5 bases from J, with 13 bases between. This CDR3 region has 14 residues. The CDR3 coding sequence is TGTGCCAGCAGTGAGGGGGATAGGCGCGAGACCCAGTACTTC. It is translated as CASSEGDRRETQYF.

This clonotype was counted at least ten times. In DNA, the CDR3 is TGTGCCAGCAGTGACAGGGGTATCGACGAGCAGTACTTC. Translation gives CASSDRGIDEQYF. The rearrangement joins TRBV2 to TRBJ2-7; D may be TRBD1 (6 bases). The CDR3 extends over 13 amino acids. CDR1 SNHLY and CDR2 FYNNEI come from the germline V gene. V lost 3 bases and J lost 5, with 11 bases in between. The variable domain in full, completed from reference TRBV2 and TRBJ2-7, reads EPEVTQTPSHQVTQMGQEVILRCVPISNHLYFYWYRQILGQKVEFLVSFYNNEISEKSEIFDDQFSVERPDGSNFTLKIRSTKLEDSAMYFCASSDRGIDEQYFGPGTRLTVT.

The V and J genes are TRBV2 and TRBJ1-1, with a weak D call TRBD1 (5 bases). The CDR3 totals 15 residues. Germline V gene sequence: CDR1 SNHLY, CDR2 FYNNEI. The V end lost 0 bases, the J end lost 5 bases, and 13 bases lay between the germline ends. For the CDR3, the DNA is TGTGCCAGCAGTGAAGCGGGCGGGGGGAGAACTGAAGCTTTCTTT. This translates into CASSEAGGGRTEAFF.

This clonotype was seen a few times. The chain is built from TRBV20-1 and TRBJ1-5; the match to TRBD1 covers 7 bases. CDR1 and CDR2 from the germline V gene are DFQATT and SNEGSKA (reference sequence). The CDR3 length is 15 residues. Trimming took 0 bases from V and 7 from J; bases not matched to a gene: 9. CDR3 sequence: CSARDPAGGGQPQHF. CDR3 coding DNA: TGCAGTGCTAGAGATCCGGCAGGGGGAGGCCAGCCCCAGCATTTT.

Ten or more counts support this clonotype. The chain carries TRBV6-1 and TRBJ2-7; 8 nucleotides align to TRBD2. Trimming took 3 bases from V and 2 from J; bases not matched to a gene: 6. Germline-derived CDR1 and CDR2 are MNHNS and SASEGT. The CDR3 is 15 amino acids. The CDR3 spells CASSELSGSTYEQYF. The CDR3 DNA follows: TGTGCCAGCAGTGAGCTAAGCGGGAGTACCTACGAGCAGTACTTC.

This clonotype was recorded many times. For the CDR3, the DNA is TGTGCCAGCAGTTACGGCACCTACACTGAAGCTTTCTTT. Protein: CASSYGTYTEAFF. The chain joins TRBV6-9 to TRBJ1-1; D remains unclear. CDR1 and CDR2 (germline): MNHGY, SVAAGI. The ends were cut back, 3 bases at V and 3 bases at J, with 8 bases in the middle. The CDR3 covers 13 residues.

The rearrangement links TRBV30 to TRBJ2-5, with D possibly being TRBD1 or TRBD2 (5 bases each). The CDR3 covers 15 residues. Trimming removed 0 bases from V and 5 bases from J, with 16 bases in between. Germline loops: CDR1 GTSNPN, CDR2 SVGIG (reference sequence). CDR3 DNA: TGTGCCTGGAGTGTACTTTCAGGGCCGGGGGAGACCCAGTACTTC. It is translated as CAWSVLSGPGETQYF. Complete variable domain (other parts from reference TRBV30 and TRBJ2-5): SQTIHQWPATLVQPVGSPLSLECTVEGTSNPNLYWYRQAAGRGLQLLFYSVGIGQISSEVPQNLSASRPQDRQFILSSKKLLLSDSGFYLCAWSVLSGPGETQYFGPGTRLLVL.

This clonotype was seen more than once but under ten times. The V and J genes are TRBV19 and TRBJ1-2; 9 bases line up with TRBD1. The V gene's germline CDR1 is LNHDA and CDR2 SQIVND (reference sequence). There are 14 residues in the CDR3. V was clipped by 1 base and J by 6 bases; unmatched bases: 3. CDR3 region: CASSIGTGENGYTF. Written as DNA, the CDR3 is TGTGCCAGTAGTATAGGGACAGGGGAGAATGGCTACACCTTC.

This clonotype was observed a few times. The rearrangement uses TRBV7-9 and TRBJ2-2; weak D call: TRBD1 (6 bases). The V end was cut by 5 bases, the J end by 1 base, with 11 bases between. CDR1 and CDR2 (germline): SEHNR, FQNEAQ (reference sequence). The CDR3 loop spans 15 amino acids. The CDR3 is CASSPQTGNTGELFF. In DNA form, the CDR3 reads TGTGCCAGCAGCCCCCAGACAGGGAACACCGGGGAGCTGTTTTTT.

In its sample, this clonotype was seen many times. As DNA, the CDR3 is TGTGCCAGCAGTTCGTACCCCGGGACAGAAAACTATGGCTACACCTTC. It encodes CASSSYPGTENYGYTF. The chain employs TRBV28 and TRBJ1-2, with 7 bases that match TRBD1. Trimming at V came to 4 bases and at J to 2 bases, leaving 10 bases not matched to a gene. CDR3 length: 16 amino acids. The germline V gene encodes CDR1 MDHEN and CDR2 SYDVKM.

Many counts were recorded for this clonotype. The chain couples TRBV28 to TRBJ1-5; D gene uncertain. CDR3 length: 12 amino acids. V shed 1 base and J shed 12 bases, with 10 bases lying between them. Germline assignment: CDR1 MDHEN and CDR2 SYDVKM. The CDR3 DNA sequence: TGTGCCAGCAGTTTATTACTGGCAGGCCAGCATTTT. It codes for CASSLLLAGQHF.

The chain recombines TRBV11-2 with TRBJ2-7; D ambiguous. With 0 bases removed from V and 6 bases from J, the gap between germline ends came to 9 bases. This CDR3 has 13 amino acids. Germline V gives CDR1 SGHAT, CDR2 FQNNGV. As DNA, the CDR3 is TGTGCCAGCAGCTTAGAAGATCCGCTCGAGCAGTACTTC. Encoded protein: CASSLEDPLEQYF.

The V and J genes are TRBV3-1 and TRBJ2-7; D might be TRBD1 (5 bases). This CDR3 is built from 14 residues. V lost 4 bases and J 6 bases, leaving 16 bases between the germline ends. Germline lookup yields CDR1 LGHDT and CDR2 YNNKEL (reference sequence). CDR3 loop: CASSPTSTGGEQYF. The CDR3 DNA reads as TGTGCCAGCAGCCCCACCTCCACAGGCGGCGAGCAGTACTTC.

The table lists this clonotype with many counts. This CDR3 reads CASKRYRDTEAFF. The DNA for the CDR3 is TGTGCCAGCAAGAGGTATCGGGACACTGAAGCTTTCTTT. This sequence joins TRBV28 and TRBJ1-1; D is undetermined. Trimming cost V 7 bases and J 3 bases, with 12 bases left between them. Germline-derived CDR1 and CDR2 are MDHEN and SYDVKM. The CDR3 length is 13 residues.

The V gene is TRBV19, the J gene TRBJ2-2, with a weak D call TRBD2 (5 bases). The CDR3 length is 16 residues. In germline, CDR1 is LNHDA, CDR2 SQIVND (reference sequence). V was trimmed by 3 bases and J by 3 bases, leaving 14 bases between them. In DNA form, the CDR3 reads TGTGCCAGTAGTATTTCGGGGTATCGTGACACCGGGGAGCTGTTTTTT. Amino acid sequence: CASSISGYRDTGELFF.

This clonotype occurred many times. J is TRBJ1-1 and V is TRBV20-1, with D unresolved. Germline V gene data show CDR1 as DFQATT and CDR2 as SNEGSKA (reference sequence). The CDR3 loop spans 13 amino acids. With 1 base removed from V and 5 bases from J, the gap between germline ends came to 11 bases. DNA for the CDR3: TGCAGTGCTAGAGTTTGGGCCCGTACTGAAGCTTTCTTT. This sequence encodes CSARVWARTEAFF.

This clonotype has at least ten counts. The chain is built from TRBV7-9 and TRBJ2-5, with 11 bases lining up with TRBD1. Germline CDR1 and CDR2: SEHNR and FQNEAQ (reference sequence). V gave up 6 bases and J gave up 2 bases; unmatched junction bases: 5. The CDR3 contains 15 residues. The CDR3 DNA is TGTGCCAGCAGTGACCGGGACAGGGGGCAAGAGACCCAGTACTTC. Encoded protein: CASSDRDRGQETQYF.

This clonotype was recorded a few times. A much more abundant neighbour one base away suggests this may be a read error. This is likely a read error, given that the CDR3 carries no conserved phenylalanine or tryptophan at its end. The chain employs TRBV28 and TRBJ1-1; 7 bases are shared with TRBD1. Germline V CDR1 and CDR2: MDHEN, SYDVKM. The CDR3 runs to 20 residues. Trimming cost V 3 bases and J 0 bases; bases outside gene matches: 19. Written as DNA, the CDR3 is TGTGCCAGCAGTTTCCCCGATTGGGACAGTTTGACCCCCATGAACACTGAAGCTTTCTCT. Its translation is CASSFPDWDSLTPMNTEAFS.

This clonotype was recorded at least ten times. The V gene is TRBV30, the J gene TRBJ1-2, with D possibly TRBD1 on 5 matching bases. V shed 3 bases and J shed 8 bases, with 25 bases lying between them. This CDR3 has 16 residues. Germline V gene sequence: CDR1 GTSNPN, CDR2 SVGIG (reference sequence). For the CDR3, the DNA is TGTGCCTGGAGAGAACCGGGGCGTACGGTGGCTAGGGGCTACACCTTC. Its translation: CAWREPGRTVARGYTF.

The table lists this clonotype with many counts. As DNA, the CDR3 is TGTGCCAGCAGCGGCGACAGGGGGACTAAGCCCCAGCATTTT. Amino acid sequence: CASSGDRGTKPQHF. The J gene is TRBJ1-5, the V gene TRBV2; 9 bases match TRBD1. The CDR3 is made up of 14 amino acids. In germline, CDR1 is SNHLY, CDR2 FYNNEI. Trimming cost V 6 bases and J 8 bases; bases outside gene matches: 8.

This chain uses TRBV29-1 with TRBJ1-1, with 8 bases matching TRBD1. The CDR3 length is 14 residues. From germline, CDR1 is SQVTM and CDR2 ANQGSEA. V gave up 4 bases and J gave up 1 base; unmatched junction bases: 5. CDR3 protein: CSVADRGKNTEAFF. The CDR3 DNA sequence: TGCAGCGTTGCTGACAGGGGTAAGAACACTGAAGCTTTCTTT.

Many counts were recorded for this clonotype. The chain carries TRBV9 and TRBJ2-5; the match to TRBD1 covers 9 bases. Germline V gene sequence: CDR1 SGDLS, CDR2 YYNGEE. The CDR3 is 14 residues long. With V trimmed by 4 bases and J by 4 bases, 5 bases remained unmatched. CDR3 nucleotides: TGTGCCAGCAGCCCTCGACAGGGGGGAGAGACCCAGTACTTC. Translation: CASSPRQGGETQYF.

This clonotype was detected ten times or more. V is TRBV2 and J is TRBJ2-5; 11 bases line up with TRBD2. The CDR3 sequence is 15 residues long. The ends lost 6 bases at V and 1 base at J; junction bases unmatched: 4. Germline V gene lookup returns CDR1 SNHLY and CDR2 FYNNEI. The CDR3 DNA reads as TGTGCCAGCAGGAGACTAGCGGGGTTCCAAGAGACCCAGTACTTC. The encoded protein is CASRRLAGFQETQYF. Filled out from reference TRBV2 and TRBJ2-5, the complete variable domain reads EPEVTQTPSHQVTQMGQEVILRCVPISNHLYFYWYRQILGQKVEFLVSFYNNEISEKSEIFDDQFSVERPDGSNFTLKIRSTKLEDSAMYFCASRRLAGFQETQYFGPGTRLLVL.

This clonotype was counted at least ten times. The chain combines TRBV2 with TRBJ1-1, with a tentative D call TRBD1 (6 bases). Germline V CDR1 and CDR2: SNHLY, FYNNEI. The CDR3 runs to 15 residues. The germline V and J ends were trimmed by 8 bases and 0 bases, with 16 bases remaining between them. The CDR3 sequence is CASLEGGALNTEAFF. The CDR3 DNA sequence: TGTGCCAGCCTCGAGGGGGGAGCTTTGAACACTGAAGCTTTCTTT. Full variable domain (outside the CDR3, taken from reference TRBV2 and TRBJ1-1): EPEVTQTPSHQVTQMGQEVILRCVPISNHLYFYWYRQILGQKVEFLVSFYNNEISEKSEIFDDQFSVERPDGSNFTLKIRSTKLEDSAMYFCASLEGGALNTEAFFGQGTRLTVV.